The rows below give T cell receptor beta chains drawn from one sample of a study of CD8 T cells in ankylosing spondylitis. TCRdb ran MiXCR on the 5' RACE reads and lists one entry per CDR3 protein. The table includes around 210,000 distinct CDR3 sequences, 7% to 10% detected once. The sequencing input was blood, either unsorted or a sorted T cell fraction (not recorded which). The source is a female donor with ankylosing spondylitis or in good health (not recorded which). CDR3s leave out the opening cysteine and the closing phenylalanine or tryptophan. A D gene is named only where the DNA matches it firmly.

TRBV5-5 TRBD1 ASSPGQESMNTEAF
TRBV5-1 NA AARPGPQTDTQY
TRBV6-2/TRBV6-3 TRBD1 ASKSGGNQPQH
TRBV10-3 NA AISQSGSAPGASYNEQF
TRBV5-1 NA ASSLWGQRSTDGYT
TRBV9 NA ASSAGQGSGQPQH
TRBV30 NA AWRINSGFYGYT
TRBV19 TRBD2 ASSIGGTSGTDTQY
TRBV7-2 NA ASSLSLGTAF
TRBV6-6 NA ASSGGENTIY
TRBV12-3/TRBV12-4 NA ASSSSPGLFPPRY
TRBV4-3 TRBD2 ASSHFPGLGSTDTQY
TRBV5-1 TRBD2 ASTVAGANTGELF
TRBV20-1 TRBD2 SARPWTSTLQETQY
TRBV28 TRBD1 ASKRRDRKNIQY
TRBV19 TRBD2 ASSETSGAYNEQF
TRBV4-3 TRBD2 ASSASGGEQF
TRBV7-8 NA ASSPGKGREQY
TRBV7-8 NA ASSYSQVTEAF
TRBV2 TRBD2 ATSGRAGNEQF
TRBV7-2 NA ASSFSVTEAF
TRBV20-1 TRBD2 SASGTSGMVEQF
TRBV12-3/TRBV12-4 TRBD2 ASSFSREGLGVDEQF
TRBV29-1 NA SVRGRDGYT
TRBV5-1 NA ASSYSGLGYTGELF
TRBV7-9 NA ASSLSQEEEKLF
TRBV20-1 NA RALGGYSNQPQH
TRBV12-3/TRBV12-4 TRBD2 ASSSTGSRGLAGDRTGELF
TRBV20-1 TRBD1 SAEKQGPDTQY
TRBV20-1 NA SASEDTEAF
TRBV12-3/TRBV12-4 TRBD1 ASNTQGAGEAF
TRBV20-1 TRBD1 SARTGDYYGYT
TRBV12-3/TRBV12-4 TRBD1 ASSTGTVVEVYDEQF
TRBV12-3/TRBV12-4 NA ASSLGGFRTNEQF
TRBV20-1 TRBD2 SARDPSGRTYNEQF
TRBV10-2 TRBD1 ASSEWDRGFGNEQF
TRBV11-1 NA ASSSPQGLVFSGNTIY
TRBV9 NA ASSVERSTEAF
TRBV6-1 TRBD2 ASSSPGVAGGRGELF
TRBV2 TRBD1 ASETGITDTQY
TRBV7-9 NA ASSLAAGLSTDTQY
TRBV24-1 TRBD2 ATSGTGTSGRRENEQF